One and the same sample provided the 11 T cell receptor beta chains below, sequenced in a study of blood T cells in healthy people across ages. A second about 6 to 11 cycle PCR used barcoded and J-beta primers. TCRdb ran MiXCR on the 5' RACE reads and lists one entry per CDR3 protein. The repertoire includes hundreds of thousands of distinct CDR3 sequences, roughly 25% of them detected once, and about 3% sits in the top ten. A further study also used this sample, focusing on T cells of mothers and their children.

Input material: blood. The receptors originated from a boy younger than 18 in good health.

In this sample, this clonotype turned up a few times. The chain is built from TRBV9 and TRBJ2-2, with a tentative D call TRBD2 (5 bases). In germline, CDR1 is SGDLS, CDR2 YYNGEE. V lost 4 bases and J 4 bases, leaving 14 bases between the germline ends. The CDR3 runs to 15 residues. Here the CDR3 DNA reads TGTGCCAGCAGCTCCTTTCGGAGCGGCACCGGGGAGCTGTTTTTT. Amino acids: CASSSFRSGTGELFF. The full variable domain, rest sourced from reference TRBV9 and TRBJ2-2, is DSGVTQTPKHLITATGQRVTLRCSPRSGDLSVYWYQQSLDQGLQFLIQYYNGEERAKGNILERFSAQQFPDLHSELNLSSLELGDSALYFCASSSFRSGTGELFFGEGSRLTVL.

CDR3 DNA: TGCAGCGTTGAAGATGGGGGTTCTAACTATGGCTACACCTTC. Protein product: CSVEDGGSNYGYTF. The chain recombines TRBV29-1 with TRBJ1-2; D perhaps matches TRBD1 (5 bases). Germline V CDR1 and CDR2: SQVTM, ANQGSEA. Trimming left V 0 bases short and J 0 bases short, with 8 bases between. The CDR3 spans 14 residues.

The chain carries TRBV6-1 and TRBJ1-3, with D possibly matching TRBD1 (6 bases). The CDR3 covers 15 residues. V lost 9 bases, J lost 0 bases, and 15 bases lay in between. Germline V lookup: CDR1 MNHNS, CDR2 SASEGT. Here the CDR3 DNA reads TGTGCCAGTCACGAGGGGGGCTACTCTGGAAACACCATATATTTT. This translates into CASHEGGYSGNTIYF.

This clonotype was observed a few times. Sequence at one end of the junction differs from germline and may be a read error. V is TRBV13 and J is TRBJ2-2, with 7 positions matching TRBD1. In germline, CDR1 is PRHDT, CDR2 FYEKMQ (reference sequence). The CDR3 sequence is 16 residues long. CDR3 bases: TGTGCCAGCAGCTTAATCTGGACAGGACACACCGAGGAGCTGTTTTTT. Translation: CASSLIWTGHTEELFF. Filled out from reference TRBV13 and TRBJ2-2, the complete variable domain reads AAGVIQSPRHLIKEKRETATLKCYPIPRHDTVYWYQQGPGQDPQFLISFYEKMQSDKGSIPDRFSAQQFSDYHSELNMSSLELGDSALYFCASSLIWTGHTEELFFGEGSRLTVL.

In its sample, this clonotype was seen a few times. The V gene is TRBV2, the J gene TRBJ1-4, with 11 bases lining up with TRBD1. The germline CDR1 and CDR2 sequences are SNHLY and FYNNEI. Losses at the gene ends were 7 bases for V and 5 bases for J; bases not matched to a gene: 3. The CDR3 spans 14 residues. CDR3 sequence reads: CASKWDRGNEKLFF. CDR3 coding DNA: TGTGCCAGCAAATGGGACAGGGGGAATGAAAAACTGTTTTTT.

This clonotype was found a few times. V is TRBV12-3 or TRBV12-4 and J is TRBJ2-1, with 10 bases aligning to TRBD2. The CDR3 is made up of 15 amino acids. V dropped 3 bases and J dropped 7; count of bases not matched to a gene: 6. The CDR3 sequence is CASSFLSGGGNEQFF. As DNA, the CDR3 is TGTGCCAGCAGTTTCCTAAGCGGGGGGGGGAATGAGCAGTTCTTC.

This clonotype has only a few counts. This chain links TRBV20-1 with TRBJ2-3; 10 positions match TRBD2. After removal of 0 bases from V and 0 bases from J, the junction contained 18 bases not matched to a gene. Looked up from germline, CDR1 is DFQATT and CDR2 is SNEGSKA (reference sequence). The CDR3 totals 21 residues. As DNA, the CDR3 is TGCAGTGCTAGAGACCCGGGACGGCTAGCGGGGGCTTTACTCAGCACAGATACGCAGTATTTT. Protein product: CSARDPGRLAGALLSTDTQYF.

The gene calls are TRBV29-1 and TRBJ1-1; 9 bases match TRBD1. V shed 4 bases and J 5 bases; nucleotides not matched to a gene: 8. Germline CDR1 reads SQVTM; CDR2 reads ANQGSEA. The CDR3 covers 14 residues. The CDR3 DNA follows: TGCAGCGTTGTTACAGGGGGCGGGTGGACTGAAGCTTTCTTT. This translates into CSVVTGGGWTEAFF.

CDR3 in DNA: TGTGCCACCAGCAGAGATTCGGCAGCCCGCGTGGCTTTCTTT. It is translated as CATSRDSAARVAFF. The chain couples TRBV15 to TRBJ1-1; D not resolved. V lost 0 bases, J lost 11 bases, and 16 bases lay in between. The CDR3 contains 14 residues. The germline V gene has CDR1 LNHNV and CDR2 YYDKDF (reference sequence).

V gene TRBV7-9 combines with J gene TRBJ2-3; D perhaps matches TRBD2 (6 bases). V lost 3 bases and J lost 5, with 12 bases in between. The CDR3 contains 14 residues. Germline V gene lookup returns CDR1 SEHNR and CDR2 FQNEAQ (reference sequence). CDR3: CASSFQGSGDTQYF. CDR3 in DNA: TGTGCCAGCAGCTTTCAGGGTAGCGGAGATACGCAGTATTTT.

The chain combines TRBV5-6 with TRBJ2-3; 7 nucleotides match TRBD1. Germline V CDR1 and CDR2: SGHDT, YYEEEE. Trimming at V came to 5 bases and at J to 6 bases, leaving 3 bases not matched to a gene. This CDR3 spans 12 amino acids. This CDR3 reads CASRDRLDTQYF. For the CDR3, the DNA is TGTGCCAGCAGGGACAGGCTTGATACGCAGTATTTT.